This T cell receptor (beta chain) derives from a study of cytomegalovirus exposure and HLA in healthy donors. Study-wide results and limits: Reported results showed that the classifier diagnosed cytomegalovirus status with high specificity and sensitivity.

A remark on this clone: Its target is not known.

It was with 60 Vbeta and 13 Jbeta primers that the PCR ran. The method was immunoSEQ multiplex PCR; TCRdb's version includes in-frame clones alone and lacks a portion of them. The sample includes about 89,000 clones, 85% of them seen just once. The CDR3 is 13 amino acids. CDR1 MDHEN and CDR2 SYDVKM come from the germline V gene. V was shortened by 10 bases and J by 3 bases, with 13 bases between the two germline ends. The specimen sequenced was PBMCs. This clonotype was obtained from a man aged 35 to 55 in good health and CMV-seropositive. V is TRBV28 and J is TRBJ1-5; tentatively, D is TRBD1 (6 bases). CDR3 protein: CATSGAFNQPQHF. The CDR3, as DNA: TGTGCCACCTCAGGGGCTTTCAATCAGCCCCAGCATTTT.